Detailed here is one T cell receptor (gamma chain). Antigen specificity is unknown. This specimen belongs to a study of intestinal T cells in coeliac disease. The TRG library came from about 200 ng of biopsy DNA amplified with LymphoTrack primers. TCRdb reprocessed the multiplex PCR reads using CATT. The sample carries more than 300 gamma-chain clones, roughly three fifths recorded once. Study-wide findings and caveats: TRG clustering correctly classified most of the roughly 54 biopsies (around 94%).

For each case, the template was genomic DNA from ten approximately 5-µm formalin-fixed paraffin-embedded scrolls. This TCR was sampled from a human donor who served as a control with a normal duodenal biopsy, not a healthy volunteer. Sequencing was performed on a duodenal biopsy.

This chain's CDR3 is CATWERAYYKKLF. CDR3 nucleotide sequence: TGTGCCACCTGGGAGAGAGCTTATTATAAGAAACTCTTT. V is TRGV2 and J is TRGJ1 or TRGJ2. Trimming cost V 4 bases and J 3 bases; bases outside gene matches: 6. CDR1 and CDR2 from the germline V gene are EGSNGY and YDSYNSKV. This CDR3 region has 13 residues.